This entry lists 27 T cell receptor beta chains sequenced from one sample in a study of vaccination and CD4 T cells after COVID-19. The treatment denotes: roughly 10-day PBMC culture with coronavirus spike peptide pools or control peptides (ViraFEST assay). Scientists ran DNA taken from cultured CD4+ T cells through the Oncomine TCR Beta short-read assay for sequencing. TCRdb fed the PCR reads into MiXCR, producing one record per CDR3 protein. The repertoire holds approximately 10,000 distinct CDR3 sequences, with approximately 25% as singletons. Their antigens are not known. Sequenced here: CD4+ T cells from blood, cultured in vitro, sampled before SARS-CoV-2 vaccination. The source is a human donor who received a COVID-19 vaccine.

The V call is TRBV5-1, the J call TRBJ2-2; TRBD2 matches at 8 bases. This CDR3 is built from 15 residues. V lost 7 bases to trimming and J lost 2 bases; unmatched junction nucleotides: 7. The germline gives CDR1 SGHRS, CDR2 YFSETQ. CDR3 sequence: CASRELAENTGELFF. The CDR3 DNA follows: TGCGCCAGCCGGGAACTAGCGGAAAACACCGGGGAGCTGTTTTTT.

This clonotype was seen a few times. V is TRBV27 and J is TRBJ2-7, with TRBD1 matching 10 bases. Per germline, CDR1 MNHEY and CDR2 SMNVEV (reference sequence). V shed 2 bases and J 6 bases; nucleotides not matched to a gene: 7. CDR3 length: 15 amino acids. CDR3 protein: CASSLLRTGGGEQYF. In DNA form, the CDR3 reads TGTGCCAGCAGTTTACTCCGGACAGGGGGAGGCGAGCAGTACTTC.

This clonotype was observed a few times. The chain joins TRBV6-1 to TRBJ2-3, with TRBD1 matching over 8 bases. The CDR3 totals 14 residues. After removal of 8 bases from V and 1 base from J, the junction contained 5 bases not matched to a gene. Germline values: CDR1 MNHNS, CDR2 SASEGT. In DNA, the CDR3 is TGTGCCAGCCGGGACAGGTCGCGCACAGATACGCAGTATTTT. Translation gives CASRDRSRTDTQYF.

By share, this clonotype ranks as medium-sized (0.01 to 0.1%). CDR3 DNA sequence: TGCGCCAGCAGGGGCGGCGGGGGGATCACAGATACGCAGTATTTT. This translates into CASRGGGGITDTQYF. The chain is built from TRBV5-1 and TRBJ2-3, with 8 bases matching TRBD2. CDR3 size: 15 residues. V gave up 5 bases and J gave up 2 bases; unmatched junction bases: 7. Germline V gene sequence: CDR1 SGHRS, CDR2 YFSETQ.

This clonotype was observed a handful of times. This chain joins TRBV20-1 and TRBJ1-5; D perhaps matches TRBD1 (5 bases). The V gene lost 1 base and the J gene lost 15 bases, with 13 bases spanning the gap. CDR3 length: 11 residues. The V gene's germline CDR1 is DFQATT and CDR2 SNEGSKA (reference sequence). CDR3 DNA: TGCAGTGCTAGAGTGGGGGGGGGTGTGCATTTT. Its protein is CSARVGGGVHF.

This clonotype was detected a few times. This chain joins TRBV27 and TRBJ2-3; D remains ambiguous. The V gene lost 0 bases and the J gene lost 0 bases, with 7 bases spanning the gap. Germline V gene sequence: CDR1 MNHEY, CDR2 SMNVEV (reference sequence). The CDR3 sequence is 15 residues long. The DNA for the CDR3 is TGTGCCAGCAGTTTATCCTGGCAAAGCACAGATACGCAGTATTTT. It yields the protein CASSLSWQSTDTQYF.

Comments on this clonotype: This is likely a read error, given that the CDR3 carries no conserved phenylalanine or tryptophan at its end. The CDR3 region has the DNA TGTGCCAGCGCGGGGACGTCTAGCACAGATACGCAGTATCTT. It codes for CASAGTSSTDTQYL. This chain links TRBV27 with TRBJ2-3, with a weak D call TRBD2 (6 bases). With 8 bases removed from V and 0 bases from J, the gap between germline ends came to 12 bases. Germline loops: CDR1 MNHEY, CDR2 SMNVEV (reference sequence). The CDR3 consists of 14 residues.

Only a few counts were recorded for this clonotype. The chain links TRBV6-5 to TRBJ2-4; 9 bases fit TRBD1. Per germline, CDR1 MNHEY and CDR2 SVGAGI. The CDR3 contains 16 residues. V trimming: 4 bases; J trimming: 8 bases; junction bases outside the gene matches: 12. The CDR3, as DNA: TGTGCCAGCAGTTCCGTAATACAGGGGGCTGCTCACATTCAGTACTTC. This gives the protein CASSSVIQGAAHIQYF.

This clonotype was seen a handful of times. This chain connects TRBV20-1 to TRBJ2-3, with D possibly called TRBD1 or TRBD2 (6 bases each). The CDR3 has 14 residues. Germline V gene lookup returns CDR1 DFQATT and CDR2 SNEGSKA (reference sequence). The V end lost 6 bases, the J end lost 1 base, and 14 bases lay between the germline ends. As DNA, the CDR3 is TGCAGTGCGTCTAAACGGGGGCGCACAGATACGCAGTATTTT. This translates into CSASKRGRTDTQYF.

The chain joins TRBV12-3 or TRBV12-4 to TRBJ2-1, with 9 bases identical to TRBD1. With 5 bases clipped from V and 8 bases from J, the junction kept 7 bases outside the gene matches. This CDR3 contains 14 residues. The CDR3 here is CASSPRDREDEQFF. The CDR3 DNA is TGTGCCAGCAGTCCCCGGGACAGGGAGGATGAGCAGTTCTTC.

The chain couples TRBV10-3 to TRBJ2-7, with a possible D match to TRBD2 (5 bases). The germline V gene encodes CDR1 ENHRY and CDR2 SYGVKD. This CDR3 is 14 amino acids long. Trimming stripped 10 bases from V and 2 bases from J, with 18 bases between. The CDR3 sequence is CATWEPPSPYEQYF. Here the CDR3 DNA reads TGTGCCACCTGGGAGCCACCAAGCCCCTACGAGCAGTACTTC.

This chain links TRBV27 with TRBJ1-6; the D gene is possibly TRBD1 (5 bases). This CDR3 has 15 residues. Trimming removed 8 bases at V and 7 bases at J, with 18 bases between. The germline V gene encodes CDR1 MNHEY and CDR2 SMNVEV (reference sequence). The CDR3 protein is CASRVWAGLNSPLHF. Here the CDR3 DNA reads TGTGCCAGCCGAGTTTGGGCAGGGCTCAATTCACCCCTCCACTTT.

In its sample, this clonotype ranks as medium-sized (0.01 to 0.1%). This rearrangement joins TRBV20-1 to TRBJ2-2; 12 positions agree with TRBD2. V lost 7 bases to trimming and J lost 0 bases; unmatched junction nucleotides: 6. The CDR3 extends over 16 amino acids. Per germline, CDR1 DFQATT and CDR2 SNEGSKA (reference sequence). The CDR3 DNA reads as TGCAGTGTCGCGACTAGCGGGGGCCCGAACACCGGGGAGCTGTTTTTT. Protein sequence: CSVATSGGPNTGELFF.

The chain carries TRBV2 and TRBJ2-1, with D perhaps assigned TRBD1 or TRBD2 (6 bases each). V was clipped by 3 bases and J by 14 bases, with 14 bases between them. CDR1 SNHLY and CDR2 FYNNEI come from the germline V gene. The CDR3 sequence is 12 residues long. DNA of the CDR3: TGTGCCAGCAGTGATTTGGAGGGGGGAGAGTTCTTC. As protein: CASSDLEGGEFF.

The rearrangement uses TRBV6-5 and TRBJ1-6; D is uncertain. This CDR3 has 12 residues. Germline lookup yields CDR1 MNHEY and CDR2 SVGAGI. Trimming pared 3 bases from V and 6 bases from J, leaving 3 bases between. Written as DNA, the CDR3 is TGTGCCAGCAGTTATGGTAATTCACCCCTCCACTTT. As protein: CASSYGNSPLHF.

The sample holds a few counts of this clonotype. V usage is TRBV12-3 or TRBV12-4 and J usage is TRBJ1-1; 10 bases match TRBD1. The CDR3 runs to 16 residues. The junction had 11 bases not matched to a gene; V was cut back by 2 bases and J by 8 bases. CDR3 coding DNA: TGTGCCAGCAGTTTACGACAGGGGGCGCGTGGACGGGAAGCTTTCTTT. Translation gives CASSLRQGARGREAFF.

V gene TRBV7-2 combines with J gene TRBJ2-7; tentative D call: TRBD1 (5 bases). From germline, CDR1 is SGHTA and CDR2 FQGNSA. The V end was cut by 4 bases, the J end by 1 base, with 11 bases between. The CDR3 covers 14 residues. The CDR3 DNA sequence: TGTGCCAGCAGCTCGCGGACACTTTCCTACGAGCAGTACTTC. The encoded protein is CASSSRTLSYEQYF.

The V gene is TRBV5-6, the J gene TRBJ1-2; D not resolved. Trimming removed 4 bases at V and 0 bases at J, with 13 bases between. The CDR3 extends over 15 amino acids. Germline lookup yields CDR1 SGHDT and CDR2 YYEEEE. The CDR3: CASSTYDTSNYGYTF. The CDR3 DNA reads TGTGCCAGCAGCACCTACGACACGTCTAACTATGGCTACACCTTC.

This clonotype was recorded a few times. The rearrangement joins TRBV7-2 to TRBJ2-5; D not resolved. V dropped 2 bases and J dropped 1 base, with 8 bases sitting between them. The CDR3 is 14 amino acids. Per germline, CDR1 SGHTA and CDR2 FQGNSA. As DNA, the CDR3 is TGTGCCAGCAGCTTACCCCGCAGCCAAGAGACCCAGTACTTC. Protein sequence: CASSLPRSQETQYF.

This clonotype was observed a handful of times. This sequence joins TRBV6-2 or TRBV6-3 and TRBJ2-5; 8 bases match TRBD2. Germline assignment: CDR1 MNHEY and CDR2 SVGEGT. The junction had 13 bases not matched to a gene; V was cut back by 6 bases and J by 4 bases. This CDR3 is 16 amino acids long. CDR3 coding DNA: TGTGCCAGCAGCATCACCTCCGGGGGGGGAGGAGAGACCCAGTACTTC. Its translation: CASSITSGGGGETQYF.

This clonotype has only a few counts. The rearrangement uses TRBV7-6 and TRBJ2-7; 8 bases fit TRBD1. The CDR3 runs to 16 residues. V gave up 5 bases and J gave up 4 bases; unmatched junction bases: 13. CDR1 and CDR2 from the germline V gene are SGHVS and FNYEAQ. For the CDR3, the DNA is TGTGCCAGCAGCCCAACGACAGGGGTCCTGTCGTACGAGCAGTACTTC. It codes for CASSPTTGVLSYEQYF.

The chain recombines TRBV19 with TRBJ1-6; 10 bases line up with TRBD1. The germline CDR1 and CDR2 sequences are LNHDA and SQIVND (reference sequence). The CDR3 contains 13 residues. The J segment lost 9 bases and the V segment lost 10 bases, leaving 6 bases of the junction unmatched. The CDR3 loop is CATSGQGGSPLHF. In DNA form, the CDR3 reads TGTGCCACCTCCGGACAGGGGGGTTCACCCCTCCACTTT.

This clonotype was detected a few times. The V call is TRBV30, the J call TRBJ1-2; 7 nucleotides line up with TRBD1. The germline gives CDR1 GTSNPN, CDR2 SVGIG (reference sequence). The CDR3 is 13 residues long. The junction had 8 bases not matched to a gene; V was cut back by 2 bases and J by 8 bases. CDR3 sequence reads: CAWSPQGVEGYTF. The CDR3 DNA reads TGTGCCTGGAGTCCGCAGGGGGTGGAAGGCTACACCTTC.

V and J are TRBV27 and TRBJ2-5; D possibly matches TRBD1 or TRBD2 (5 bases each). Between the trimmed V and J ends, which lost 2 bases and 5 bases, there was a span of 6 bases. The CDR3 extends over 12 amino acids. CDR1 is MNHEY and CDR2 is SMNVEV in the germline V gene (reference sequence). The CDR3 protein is CASSLEGETQYF. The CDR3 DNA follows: TGTGCCAGCAGTTTAGAGGGGGAGACCCAGTACTTC.

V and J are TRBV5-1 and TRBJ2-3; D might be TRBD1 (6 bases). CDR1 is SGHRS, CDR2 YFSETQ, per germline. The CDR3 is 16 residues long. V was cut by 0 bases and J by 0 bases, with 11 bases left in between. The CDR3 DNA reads TGCGCCAGCAGCTTGGGGGGGCCCCTGAGCACAGATACGCAGTATTTT. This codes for CASSLGGPLSTDTQYF.

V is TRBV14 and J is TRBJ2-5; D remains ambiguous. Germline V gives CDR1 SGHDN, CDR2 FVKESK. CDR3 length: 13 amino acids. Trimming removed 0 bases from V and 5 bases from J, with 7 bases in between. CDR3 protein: CASSQDLTETQYF. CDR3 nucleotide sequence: TGTGCCAGCAGCCAAGACCTAACTGAGACCCAGTACTTC.

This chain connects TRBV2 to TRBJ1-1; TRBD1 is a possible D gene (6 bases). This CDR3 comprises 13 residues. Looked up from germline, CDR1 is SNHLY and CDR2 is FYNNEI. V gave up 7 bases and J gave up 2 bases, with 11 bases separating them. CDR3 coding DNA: TGTGCCAGCACCCAGGGGCCTAACACTGAAGCTTTCTTT. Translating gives CASTQGPNTEAFF.